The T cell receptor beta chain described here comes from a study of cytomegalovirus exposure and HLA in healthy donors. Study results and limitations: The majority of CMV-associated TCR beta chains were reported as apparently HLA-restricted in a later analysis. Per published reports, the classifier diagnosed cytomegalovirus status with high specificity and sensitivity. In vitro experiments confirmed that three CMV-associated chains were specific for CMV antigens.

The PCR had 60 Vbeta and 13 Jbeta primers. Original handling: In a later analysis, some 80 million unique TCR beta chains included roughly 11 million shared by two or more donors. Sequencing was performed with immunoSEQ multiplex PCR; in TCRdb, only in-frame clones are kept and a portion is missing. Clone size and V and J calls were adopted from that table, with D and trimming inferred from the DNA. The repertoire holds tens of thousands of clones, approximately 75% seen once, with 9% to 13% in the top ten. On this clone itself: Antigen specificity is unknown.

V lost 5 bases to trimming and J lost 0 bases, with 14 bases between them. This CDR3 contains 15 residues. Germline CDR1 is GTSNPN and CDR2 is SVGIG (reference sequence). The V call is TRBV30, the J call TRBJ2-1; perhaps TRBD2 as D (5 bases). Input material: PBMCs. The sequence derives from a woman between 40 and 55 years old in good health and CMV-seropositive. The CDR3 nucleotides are TGTGCCTGGGCACCGGACTGGGGCTCCTACAATGAGCAGTTCTTC. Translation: CAWAPDWGSYNEQFF.